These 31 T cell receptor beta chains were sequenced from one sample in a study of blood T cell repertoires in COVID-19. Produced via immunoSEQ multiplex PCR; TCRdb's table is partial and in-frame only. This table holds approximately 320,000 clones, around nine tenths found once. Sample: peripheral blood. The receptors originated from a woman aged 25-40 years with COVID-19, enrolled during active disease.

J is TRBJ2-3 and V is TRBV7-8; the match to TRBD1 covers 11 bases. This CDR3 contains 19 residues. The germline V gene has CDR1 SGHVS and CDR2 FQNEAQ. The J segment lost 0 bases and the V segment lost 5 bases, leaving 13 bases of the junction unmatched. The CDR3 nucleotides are TGTGCCAGCAGCCTCGACCGGGACAGGGGGACCTTTAGCACAGATACGCAGTATTTT. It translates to CASSLDRDRGTFSTDTQYF.

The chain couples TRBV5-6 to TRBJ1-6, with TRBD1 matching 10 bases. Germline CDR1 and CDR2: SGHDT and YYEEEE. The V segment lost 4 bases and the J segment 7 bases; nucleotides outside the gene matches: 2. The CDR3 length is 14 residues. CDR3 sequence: CASSLGQGNSPLHF. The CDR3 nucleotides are TGTGCCAGCAGCCTGGGACAGGGGAATTCACCCCTCCACTTT.

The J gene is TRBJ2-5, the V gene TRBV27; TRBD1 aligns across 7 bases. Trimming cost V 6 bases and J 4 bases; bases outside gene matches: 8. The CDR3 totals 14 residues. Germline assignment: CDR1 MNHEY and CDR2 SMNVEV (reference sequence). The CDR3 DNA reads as TGTGCCAGCAGCTTCGCCCCAGGGGGAGAGACCCAGTACTTC. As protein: CASSFAPGGETQYF.

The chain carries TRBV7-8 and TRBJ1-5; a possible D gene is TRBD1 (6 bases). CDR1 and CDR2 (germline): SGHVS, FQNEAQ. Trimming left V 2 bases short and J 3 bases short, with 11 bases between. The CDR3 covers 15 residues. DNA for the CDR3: TGTGCCAGCAGCTTAAACAGGGACCCCAATCAGCCCCAGCATTTT. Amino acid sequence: CASSLNRDPNQPQHF.

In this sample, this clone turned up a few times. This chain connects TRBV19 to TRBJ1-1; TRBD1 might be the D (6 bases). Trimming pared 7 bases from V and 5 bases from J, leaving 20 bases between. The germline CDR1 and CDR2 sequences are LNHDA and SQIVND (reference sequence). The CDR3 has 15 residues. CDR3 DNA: TGTGCCAGTACGACTGGGGGCAACTCAGCTACTGAAGCTTTCTTT. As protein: CASTTGGNSATEAFF.

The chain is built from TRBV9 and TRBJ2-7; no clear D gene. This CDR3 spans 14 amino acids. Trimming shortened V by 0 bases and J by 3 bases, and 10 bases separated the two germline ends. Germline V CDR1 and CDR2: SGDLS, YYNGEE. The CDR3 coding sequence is TGTGCCAGCAGCGTAGGTTTTGGCAGCTACGAGCAGTACTTC. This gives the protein CASSVGFGSYEQYF.

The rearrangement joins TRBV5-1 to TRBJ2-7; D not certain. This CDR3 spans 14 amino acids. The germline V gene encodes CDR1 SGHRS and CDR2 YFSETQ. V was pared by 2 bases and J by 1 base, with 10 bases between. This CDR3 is CASSLNRESYEQYF. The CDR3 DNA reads TGCGCCAGCAGCTTAAACAGAGAATCCTACGAGCAGTACTTC.

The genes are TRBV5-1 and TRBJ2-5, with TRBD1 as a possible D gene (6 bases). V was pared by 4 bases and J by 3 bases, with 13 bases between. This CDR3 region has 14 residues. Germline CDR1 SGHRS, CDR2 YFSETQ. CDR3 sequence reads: CASSLQGSEETQYF. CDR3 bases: TGCGCCAGCAGCCTCCAGGGGTCTGAAGAGACCCAGTACTTC.

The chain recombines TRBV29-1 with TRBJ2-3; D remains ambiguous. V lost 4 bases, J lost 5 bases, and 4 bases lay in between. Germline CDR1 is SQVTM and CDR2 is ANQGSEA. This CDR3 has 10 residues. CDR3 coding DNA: TGCAGCGTTGGAGGAGATACGCAGTATTTT. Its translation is CSVGGDTQYF.

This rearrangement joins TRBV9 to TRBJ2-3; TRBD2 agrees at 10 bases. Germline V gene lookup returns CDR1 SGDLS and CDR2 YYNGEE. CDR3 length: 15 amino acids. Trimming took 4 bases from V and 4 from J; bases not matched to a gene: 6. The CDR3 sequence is CASSPGGTSADTQYF. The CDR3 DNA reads TGTGCCAGCAGCCCCGGGGGGACTAGCGCAGATACGCAGTATTTT. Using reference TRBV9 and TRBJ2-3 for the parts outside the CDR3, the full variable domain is DSGVTQTPKHLITATGQRVTLRCSPRSGDLSVYWYQQSLDQGLQFLIQYYNGEERAKGNILERFSAQQFPDLHSELNLSSLELGDSALYFCASSPGGTSADTQYFGPGTRLTVL.

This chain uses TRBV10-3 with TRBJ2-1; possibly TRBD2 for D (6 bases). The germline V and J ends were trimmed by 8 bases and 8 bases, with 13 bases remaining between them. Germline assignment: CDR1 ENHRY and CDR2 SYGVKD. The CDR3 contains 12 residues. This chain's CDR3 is CAIGGVGDEQFF. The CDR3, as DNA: TGTGCCATCGGCGGGGTAGGCGATGAGCAGTTCTTC.

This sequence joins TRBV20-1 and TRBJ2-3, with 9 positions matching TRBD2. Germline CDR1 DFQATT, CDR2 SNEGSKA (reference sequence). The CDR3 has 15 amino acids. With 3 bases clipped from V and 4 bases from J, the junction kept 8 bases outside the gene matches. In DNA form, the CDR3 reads TGCAGTGCTAGTAGAGGCGGGGGGGCCGCAGATACGCAGTATTTT. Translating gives CSASRGGGAADTQYF.

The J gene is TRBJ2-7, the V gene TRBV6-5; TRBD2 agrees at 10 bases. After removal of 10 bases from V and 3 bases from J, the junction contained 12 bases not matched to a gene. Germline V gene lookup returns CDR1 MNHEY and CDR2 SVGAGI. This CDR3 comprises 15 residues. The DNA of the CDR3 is TGTGCCACCTTGGAAGCGGGGGGGCCGGGCTACGAGCAGTACTTC. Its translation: CATLEAGGPGYEQYF.

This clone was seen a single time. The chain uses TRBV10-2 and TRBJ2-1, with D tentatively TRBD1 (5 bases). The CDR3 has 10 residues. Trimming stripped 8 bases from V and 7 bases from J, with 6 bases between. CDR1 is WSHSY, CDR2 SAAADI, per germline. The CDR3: CASYRNEQFF. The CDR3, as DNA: TGCGCCAGCTACAGGAATGAGCAGTTCTTC.

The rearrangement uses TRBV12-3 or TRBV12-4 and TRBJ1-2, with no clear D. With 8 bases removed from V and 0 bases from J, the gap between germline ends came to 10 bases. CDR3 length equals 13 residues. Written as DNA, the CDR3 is TGTGCCAGCGAGGCCCGGCCTAACTATGGCTACACCTTC. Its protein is CASEARPNYGYTF.

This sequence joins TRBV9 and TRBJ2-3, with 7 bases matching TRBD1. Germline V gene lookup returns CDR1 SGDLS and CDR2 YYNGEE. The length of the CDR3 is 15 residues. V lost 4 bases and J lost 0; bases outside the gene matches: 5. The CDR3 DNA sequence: TGTGCCAGCAGCTCAACAGGGGTGAGCACAGATACGCAGTATTTT. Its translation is CASSSTGVSTDTQYF.

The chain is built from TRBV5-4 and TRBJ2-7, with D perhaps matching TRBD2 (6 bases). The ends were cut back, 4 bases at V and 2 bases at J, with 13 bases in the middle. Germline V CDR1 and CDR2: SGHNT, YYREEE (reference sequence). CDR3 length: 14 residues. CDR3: CASSRRGTPYEQYF. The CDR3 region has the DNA TGTGCCAGCAGCCGCCGCGGGACTCCCTACGAGCAGTACTTC.

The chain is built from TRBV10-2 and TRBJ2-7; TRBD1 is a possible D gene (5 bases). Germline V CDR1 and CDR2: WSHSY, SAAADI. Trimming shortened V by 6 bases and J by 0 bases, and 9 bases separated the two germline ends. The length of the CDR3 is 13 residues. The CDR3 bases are TGCGCCAGCAGCCCCGACAGCTCCTACGAGCAGTACTTC. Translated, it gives CASSPDSSYEQYF.

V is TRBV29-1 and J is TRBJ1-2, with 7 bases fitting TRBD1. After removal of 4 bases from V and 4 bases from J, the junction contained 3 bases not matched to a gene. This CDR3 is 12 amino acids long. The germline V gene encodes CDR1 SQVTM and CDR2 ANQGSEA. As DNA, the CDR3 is TGCAGCGTTGGGAGGGGGCTCTATGGCTACACCTTC. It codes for CSVGRGLYGYTF.

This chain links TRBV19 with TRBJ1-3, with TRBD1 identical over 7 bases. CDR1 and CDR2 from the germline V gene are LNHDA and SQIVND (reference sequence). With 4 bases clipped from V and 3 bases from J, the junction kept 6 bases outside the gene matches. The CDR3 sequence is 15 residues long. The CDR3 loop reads CASSNTRGYGNTIYF. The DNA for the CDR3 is TGTGCCAGTAGTAACACCAGGGGGTATGGAAACACCATATATTTT.

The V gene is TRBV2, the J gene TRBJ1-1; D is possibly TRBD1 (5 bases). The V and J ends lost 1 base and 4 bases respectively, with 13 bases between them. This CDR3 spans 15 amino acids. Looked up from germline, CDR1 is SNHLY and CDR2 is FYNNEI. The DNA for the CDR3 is TGTGCCAGCAGTGAAGAATCGCAGGGCCGCACTGAAGCTTTCTTT. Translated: CASSEESQGRTEAFF.

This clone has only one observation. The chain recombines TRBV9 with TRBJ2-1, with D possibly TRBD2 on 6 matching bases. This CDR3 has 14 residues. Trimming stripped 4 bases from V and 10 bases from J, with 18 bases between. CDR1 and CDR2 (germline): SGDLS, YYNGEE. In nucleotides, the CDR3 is TGTGCCAGCAGCCCAGAGCCCTCCCTAGCGGAGCAGTTCTTC. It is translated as CASSPEPSLAEQFF.

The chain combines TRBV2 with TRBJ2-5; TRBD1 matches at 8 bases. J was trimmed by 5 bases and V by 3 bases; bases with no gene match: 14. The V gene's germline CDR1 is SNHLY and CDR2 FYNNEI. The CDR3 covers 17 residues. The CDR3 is CASSESRGRSMKETQYF. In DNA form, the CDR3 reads TGTGCCAGCAGTGAGTCCAGGGGGCGCTCCATGAAGGAGACCCAGTACTTC.

CDR3 region: CARQGALDGYTF. The CDR3 region has the DNA TGTGCCAGGCAGGGGGCGCTGGATGGCTACACCTTC. This chain connects TRBV2 to TRBJ1-2; 8 nucleotides match TRBD1. Germline CDR1 is SNHLY and CDR2 is FYNNEI. J was trimmed by 6 bases and V by 9 bases; bases with no gene match: 6. The length of the CDR3 is 12 residues.

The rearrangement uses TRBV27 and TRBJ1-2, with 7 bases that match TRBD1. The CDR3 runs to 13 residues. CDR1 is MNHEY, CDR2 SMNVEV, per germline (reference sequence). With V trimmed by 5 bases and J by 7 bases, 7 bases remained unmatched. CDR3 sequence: CASSLTGEAGYTF. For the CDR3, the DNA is TGTGCCAGCAGTCTTACAGGGGAAGCTGGCTACACCTTC.

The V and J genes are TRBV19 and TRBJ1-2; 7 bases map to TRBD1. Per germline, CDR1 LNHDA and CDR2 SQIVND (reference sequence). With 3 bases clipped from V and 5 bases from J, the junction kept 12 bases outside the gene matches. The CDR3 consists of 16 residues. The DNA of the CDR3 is TGTGCCAGTAGTATCAGTCGGGACAGCCTGGGGTATGGCTACACCTTC. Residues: CASSISRDSLGYGYTF.

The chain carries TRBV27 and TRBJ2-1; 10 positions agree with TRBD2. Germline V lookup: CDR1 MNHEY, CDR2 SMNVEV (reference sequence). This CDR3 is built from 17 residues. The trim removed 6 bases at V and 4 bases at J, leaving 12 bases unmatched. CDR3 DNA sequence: TGTGCCAGCAGCGATTCCAGCGGGGGGGTACTATACAATGAGCAGTTCTTC. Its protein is CASSDSSGGVLYNEQFF.

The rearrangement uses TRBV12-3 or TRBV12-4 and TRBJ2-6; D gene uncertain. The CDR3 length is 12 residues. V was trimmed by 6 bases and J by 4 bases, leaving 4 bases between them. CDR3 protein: CASSLGANVLTF. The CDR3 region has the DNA TGTGCCAGCAGCCTGGGGGCCAACGTCCTGACTTTC.

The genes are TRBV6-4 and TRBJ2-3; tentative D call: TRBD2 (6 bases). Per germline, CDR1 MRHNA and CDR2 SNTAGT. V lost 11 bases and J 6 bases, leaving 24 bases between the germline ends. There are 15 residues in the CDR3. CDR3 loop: CASASGDEASDTQYF. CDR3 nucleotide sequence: TGTGCCTCAGCTTCGGGGGACGAAGCGTCCGATACGCAGTATTTT.

The DNA for the CDR3 is TGTGCCAGCAGCCCTACCGGGACAGGGAACTACGAGCAGTACTTC. This codes for CASSPTGTGNYEQYF. This chain connects TRBV13 to TRBJ2-7; 9 positions match TRBD1. Germline-derived CDR1 and CDR2 are PRHDT and FYEKMQ (reference sequence). The CDR3 contains 15 residues. Trimming took 5 bases from V and 3 from J; bases not matched to a gene: 8.

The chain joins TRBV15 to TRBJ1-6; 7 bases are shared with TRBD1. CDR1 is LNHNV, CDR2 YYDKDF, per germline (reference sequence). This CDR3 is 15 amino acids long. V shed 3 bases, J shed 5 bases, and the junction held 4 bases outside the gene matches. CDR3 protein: CATSRPGTDNSPLHF. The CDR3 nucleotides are TGTGCCACCAGCAGGCCCGGGACAGATAATTCACCCCTCCACTTT.